Listed below are T cell receptor beta chains from one sample, sequenced in a study of shared clonotypes between healthy human individuals. Data came from immunoSEQ multiplex PCR; TCRdb stores just in-frame clones and leaves some out. The sample lists 2 million to 2.5 million clones, about nine tenths occurring once. Sequences were obtained from naive CD4+ T cells from PBMCs. These receptors came from a man aged 18 to 30 in good health. Some clones in this sample may be carry-over from other donors' samples. Each CDR3 is given with its conserved first and last residue.

v_gene: TRBV14; CDR3aa: CASSQVAEQYF
v_gene: TRBV30; CDR3aa: CAWSGTVNTEAFF
v_gene: TRBV2; CDR3aa: CASSEGLYNEQFF
v_gene: TRBV27; CDR3aa: CASSFSRMNTEAFF
v_gene: TRBV11-1; CDR3aa: CASSLGGPAAHTGELFF
v_gene: TRBV9; CDR3aa: CASSIGSGTGELFF
v_gene: TRBV29-1; CDR3aa: CSVELGARQFF
v_gene: TRBV18; CDR3aa: CASSPLGGYNEQFF
v_gene: TRBV11-3; CDR3aa: CASSLSLLAGGTSTGELFF
v_gene: TRBV18; CDR3aa: CASSPRLAGGRDEQFF
v_gene: TRBV18; CDR3aa: CASSPPAGGTGELFF
v_gene: TRBV11-2; CDR3aa: CASSILGAGETQYF
v_gene: TRBV2; CDR3aa: CASSPIWDEQFF
v_gene: TRBV19; CDR3aa: CASSQGADQPQHF
v_gene: TRBV28; CDR3aa: CASSSAGGPSSF
v_gene: TRBV5-1; CDR3aa: CASSFKTSGYNEQFF
v_gene: TRBV9; CDR3aa: CASSVDGGSYNEQFF